The rows below give T cell receptor beta chains drawn from one sample of a study of identical twins. A single record per CDR3 protein comes from TCRdb applying MiXCR to the 5' RACE reads. The data show over 600,000 distinct CDR3 sequences, 20% to 25% seen once. These data also featured in a second study, about T cells expressing NK-cell markers.

The sample was PBMCs. These receptors were taken from a woman aged 18-29 years in good health. CDR3s include the opening cysteine and the closing phenylalanine or tryptophan. A D gene is named only where the DNA matches it firmly. Not all rows give a size; the values are once, few, many and, for expanded clones, a class.

14	TRBJ2-2	few	TRBV29-1	-	TGCAGCGTTGAAGTTCAGAAGGCCACCGGGGAGCTGTTTTTT	CSVEVQKATGELFF
14	TRBJ2-7	-	TRBV20-1	-	TGCAGTGCTGCCCAATTAGGTCTAGTAGGCGAGCAGTACTTC	CSAAQLGLVGEQYF
14	TRBJ2-7	once	TRBV20-1	TRBD1	TGCAGTGCTTCACGCCCGACAGGGACCCACGAGCAGTACTTC	CSASRPTGTHEQYF
14	TRBJ2-2	-	TRBV2	TRBD2	TGTGCCGGCGGACTAGCGGGGGACACCGGGGAGCTGTTTTTT	CAGGLAGDTGELFF
15	TRBJ2-5	-	TRBV13	-	TGTGCCAGCAGCTTAGGCTACGACGGACAAGAGACCCAGTACTTC	CASSLGYDGQETQYF
15	TRBJ2-1	-	TRBV9	-	TGTGCCAGCAGCCCAGGGGCGGGGGAATACAATGAGCAGTTCTTC	CASSPGAGEYNEQFF
12	TRBJ1-2	-	TRBV12-3/TRBV12-4	-	TGTGCCACGGCCTTCGAGACCTATGGCTACACCTTC	CATAFETYGYTF
15	TRBJ1-2	-	TRBV5-1	-	TGCGCCAGCAGCCAAGGGGGGATGACTAACTATGGCTACACCTTC	CASSQGGMTNYGYTF
14	TRBJ2-1	few	TRBV6-5	-	TGTGCCAGCAGTTACTCAGGACCGCACAATGAGCAGTTCTTC	CASSYSGPHNEQFF
15	TRBJ2-2	few	TRBV5-6	TRBD2	TGTGCCAGCAGCTTGGGGACTAGATACACCGGGGAGCTGTTTTTT	CASSLGTRYTGELFF
14	TRBJ1-1	-	TRBV9	-	TGTGCCAGCAGCGTAGCGGTGGGCAACACTGAAGCTTTCTTT	CASSVAVGNTEAFF
15	TRBJ1-5	few	TRBV12-3/TRBV12-4	TRBD1	TGTGCTAGCAGGGTAGGGGGCTATAGCAATCAGCCCCAGCATTTT	CASRVGGYSNQPQHF
12	TRBJ2-7	many	TRBV20-1	-	TGCAGTGCAGGAGGGGGCCCCTACGAGCAGTACTTC	CSAGGGPYEQYF
14	TRBJ2-1	few	TRBV20-1	-	TGCAGTGCCCCCCTACGGGGGCTTGGGGGTGAGCAGTTCTTC	CSAPLRGLGGEQFF
16	TRBJ1-4	many	TRBV6-5	-	TGTGCCAGCAGATTAACCGCGCGGTTAAGGGGTGAAAAACTGTTTTTT	CASRLTARLRGEKLFF
15	TRBJ2-1	-	TRBV9	-	TGTGCCAGCAGCGAGCAGGACTCATACCGCAATGAGCAGTTCTTC	CASSEQDSYRNEQFF
13	TRBJ2-2	-	TRBV11-2	-	TGTGCCAGCAGCTTAGTGGCCGTCGGGGAGCTGTTTTTT	CASSLVAVGELFF
15	TRBJ2-2	few	TRBV5-5	-	TGTGCCAGCAGCTTGAACAGCGCGAACACCGGGGAGCTGTTTTTT	CASSLNSANTGELFF
12	TRBJ1-1	once	TRBV6-2/TRBV6-3	-	TGTGCCAGCAGCGCCAACGCCGCTGAAGCTTTCTTT	CASSANAAEAFF
13	TRBJ2-1	-	TRBV6-5	-	TGTGCCAGCAGTTACCGTGACATCAGTGAGCAGTTCTTC	CASSYRDISEQFF
15	TRBJ2-3	-	TRBV6-2/TRBV6-3	TRBD1	TGTGCCAGCAGTTGGACAGGGGCTAGCACAGATACGCAGTATTTT	CASSWTGASTDTQYF
11	TRBJ2-1	many	TRBV9	-	TGCGCCAGCAGCGTAGGGTATGAGCAGTTCTTC	CASSVGYEQFF
14	TRBJ2-7	-	TRBV10-3	TRBD2	TGTGCCATCAGTGTGACGGGGGGACCCTACGAGCAGTACTTC	CAISVTGGPYEQYF
15	TRBJ2-5	-	TRBV20-1	TRBD2	TGCAGTGCTGCCGGGACTAGCGGTTCCCAAGAGACCCAGTACTTC	CSAAGTSGSQETQYF
15	TRBJ2-1	-	TRBV27	-	TGTGCCAGCAGTCCAGAGCCGGGATCCCTCAATGAGCAGTTCTTC	CASSPEPGSLNEQFF
15	TRBJ2-1	-	TRBV20-1	TRBD1	TGCAGTGCTAGACAATGGAAGGGGGCGCAGAATGAGCAGTTCTTC	CSARQWKGAQNEQFF
14	TRBJ1-5	few	TRBV3-1	-	TGTGCCAGCAGCCAAGATAGGTACAGGGAGCCCCAGCATTTT	CASSQDRYREPQHF
13	TRBJ1-1	-	TRBV5-1	-	TGCGCCAGCAGCTTACTTGATACCTCTGAAGCTTTCTTT	CASSLLDTSEAFF
13	TRBJ2-7	many	TRBV7-2	-	TGTGCCAGCAGCTCAATACAGGGCTACGAGCAGTACTTC	CASSSIQGYEQYF
13	TRBJ2-3	-	TRBV29-1	TRBD1	TGCAGCGGCCGACAGGGGGGCACAGATACGCAGTATTTT	CSGRQGGTDTQYF
14	TRBJ2-3	few	TRBV20-1	TRBD2	TGCAGTGCTAGAGTTAGCGGGAGTGCAGATACGCAGTATTTT	CSARVSGSADTQYF
13	TRBJ2-5	few	TRBV20-1	-	TGCAGTGCCCCTAGAATTAGGAGCGAGACCCAGTACTTC	CSAPRIRSETQYF
16	TRBJ2-5	many	TRBV5-1	TRBD1	TGCGCCAGCACCGGAGGGACAGGGGGATACCAAGAGACCCAGTACTTC	CASTGGTGGYQETQYF
15	TRBJ1-1	-	TRBV6-5	-	TGTGCCAGCAGTTACGGTTCTGACGATTCCACTGAAGCTTTCTTT	CASSYGSDDSTEAFF
13	TRBJ1-6	many	TRBV20-1	-	TGCAGTGCTAGAGGAGGGCACGGATCACCCCTCCACTTT	CSARGGHGSPLHF
13	TRBJ2-3	-	TRBV9	-	TGTGCCAGCAGCGTAGAGACTAGTGATACGCAGTATTTT	CASSVETSDTQYF
14	TRBJ1-1	-	TRBV20-1	-	TGCAGTGCTAGAGATCGAACCTCCGGACAGCTGGCTTTCTTT	CSARDRTSGQLAFF
16	TRBJ2-2	few	TRBV11-2	-	TGTGCCAGCAGCATCTCACAGGGACCGAACACCGGGGAGCTGTTTTTT	CASSISQGPNTGELFF
14	TRBJ2-2	-	TRBV5-1	-	TGCGCCAGCAGCCGTGACAGCTACACCGGGGAGCTGTTTTTT	CASSRDSYTGELFF
14	TRBJ2-7	few	TRBV10-3	TRBD2	TGTGCCATCAGTGTTGGGACTAGCGTATACGAGCAGTACTTC	CAISVGTSVYEQYF
17	TRBJ2-5	-	TRBV10-3	TRBD1	TGTGCCATCAGTGAGGGAGGACAGGGAGGTGGACAAGAGACCCAGTACTTC	CAISEGGQGGGQETQYF